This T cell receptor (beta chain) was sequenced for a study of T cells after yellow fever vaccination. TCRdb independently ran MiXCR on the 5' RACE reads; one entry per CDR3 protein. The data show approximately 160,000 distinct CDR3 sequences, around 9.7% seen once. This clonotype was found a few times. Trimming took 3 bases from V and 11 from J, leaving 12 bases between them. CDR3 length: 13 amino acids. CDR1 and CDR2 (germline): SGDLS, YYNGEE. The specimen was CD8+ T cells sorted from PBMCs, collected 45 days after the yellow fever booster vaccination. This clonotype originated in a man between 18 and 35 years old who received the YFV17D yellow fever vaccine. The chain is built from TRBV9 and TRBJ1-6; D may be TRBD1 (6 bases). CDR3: CASSEGGGTPLHF. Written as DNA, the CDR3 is TGTGCCAGCAGCGAGGGAGGGGGAACACCCCTCCACTTT.